The TCR beta chain under discussion was sequenced for a study of T cell clones after liver transplantation. At the level of the study: TCRbeta sequencing after a pre-transplant mixed lymphocyte reaction identified graft-donor-reactive clones, later tracked in post-transplant blood. Draws occurred before transplant, before withdrawal, and after complete or failed withdrawal.

Here immunoSEQ multiplex PCR was the method, and the copy in TCRdb shows in-frame clones only, minus some. The table lists about 72,000 clones, over 85% of them singletons, with 2.7% in the top ten. Thawed unstimulated PBMCs were FACS-sorted by CD3, CD4 and CD8 into two populations. This TCR came from a human donor who received a liver transplant. The material was CD4+ T cells from blood, obtained before liver transplant.

The CDR3 DNA follows: TGTGCCAGCACCGCACGGTGGAATGAGCAGTTCTTC. This codes for CASTARWNEQFF. This rearrangement joins TRBV2 to TRBJ2-1; D remains unclear. From germline, CDR1 is SNHLY and CDR2 FYNNEI. The V end lost 7 bases, the J end lost 7 bases, and 11 bases lay between the germline ends. There are 12 residues in the CDR3.